This record covers a single TCR beta chain. This clonotype was observed a few times. Its antigen has not been determined. Qualities for individual bases were not recorded, and no much larger clone is one base off. This record comes from a study of T-cell reconstitution after alpha-beta-depleted transplantation in children (TCRdb year 2016). At the level of the whole study: T-cell immune reconstitution after TCRalphabeta/CD19-depleted allogeneic hematopoietic cell transplantation in children was quantitatively tracked in the study by means of TCR repertoire profiling.

Preparation of the library involved PCR. The instrument was an Illumina HiSeq 2500. TCR library preparation used molecular barcoding, with unique molecular identifiers applied to normalize quantification of the TCRbeta repertoire. TCRdb applied fastp at Q25 and MiXCR to the public reads, then kept only in-frame beta chains. For every CDR3 protein sequence, its rows merge into one entry that carries the most common genes and DNA. The sample records 250,000 to 300,000 distinct CDR3 sequences, over 8% of which are singletons. The top ten clonotypes cover 10% of the sample. Relative to germline, V is 5 bases shorter and J is 4 bases shorter, with 14 bases between their ends. Taken from cysteine to phenylalanine, the CDR3 has 15 residues. The retained sequence is limited to the CDR3, 45 bases, with the frame set at the first base.

The specimen was PBMCs from the stem cell graft donor, collected from the stem cell graft. The sequence came from a human donor who donated a stem cell graft to a child with SCID. The chain is made from TRBV12-3 or TRBV12-4 and TRBJ2-2; the D gene remains uncertain. The CDR3 protein sequence reads: CASSPGRAGTGELFF. DNA sequence: TGTGCCAGCAGTCCTGGACGAGCTGGCACCGGGGAGCTGTTTTTT.